The next 10 T cell receptor beta chains were all read from a single sample in a study of T cells in Graves' hyperthyroidism and ophthalmopathy. The TCR beta CDR3 regions underwent amplification using RNA transcripts as the source. TCR CDR3 regions were first amplified by RT-PCR with HTBI primers. MiXCR was run by TCRdb on the multiplex PCR reads, yielding one entry per CDR3 protein. The table has some 600,000 distinct CDR3 sequences, about 14% seen once. Sequenced sample: blood. Receptors originate from a woman between 25 and 40 years old with Graves' hyperthyroidism that later progressed to Graves' ophthalmopathy.

With respect to this clonotype: Just one base apart from a much larger clone, this may be a read error. The chain combines TRBV2 with TRBJ2-7; 9 positions match TRBD2. Germline V gene data show CDR1 as SNHLY and CDR2 as FYNNEI. CDR3 size: 14 residues. V dropped 10 bases and J dropped 3; count of bases not matched to a gene: 10. This CDR3 reads CATGFGTSSYEQYF. The CDR3 DNA follows: TGTGCCACCGGTTTTGGGACTAGCAGCTACGAGCAGTACTTC.

Many counts were recorded for this clonotype. The chain recombines TRBV28 with TRBJ2-1; D unresolved. The length of the CDR3 is 14 residues. The V gene lost 5 bases and the J gene lost 0 bases, with 8 bases spanning the gap. Looked up from germline, CDR1 is MDHEN and CDR2 is SYDVKM. The CDR3 loop reads CASSTVGSYNEQFF. CDR3 DNA: TGTGCCAGCAGTACGGTGGGCTCCTACAATGAGCAGTTCTTC.

In its sample, this clonotype was seen a few times. A single base separates this from a much larger clone, so it may be a read error. This chain joins TRBV12-3 or TRBV12-4 and TRBJ1-6; 8 positions agree with TRBD1. The CDR3 spans 14 residues. Here the CDR3 reads CASSTTGEGSPLRF. In DNA form, the CDR3 reads TGTGCCAGCAGTACGACAGGGGAAGGCTCACCCCTCCGCTTT.

This clonotype occurred once. The chain uses TRBV28 and TRBJ2-5, with 12 bases fitting TRBD2. Germline CDR1 MDHEN, CDR2 SYDVKM. J was trimmed by 5 bases and V by 5 bases; bases with no gene match: 9. CDR3 length: 16 amino acids. The CDR3 region is CASSISSGRAWETQYF. In DNA form, the CDR3 reads TGTGCCAGCAGTATATCTAGCGGGAGGGCCTGGGAGACCCAGTACTTC.

This clonotype was seen many times. The chain links TRBV27 to TRBJ2-2; D unresolved. Germline loops: CDR1 MNHEY, CDR2 SMNVEV (reference sequence). The CDR3 is 19 residues long. V gave up 5 bases and J gave up 6 bases, with 28 bases separating them. CDR3 DNA sequence: TGTGCCAGCAGTCCCCCATATGTCTTTCCGGCCCTAGGCTCCGGGGAGCTGTTTTTT. Translated: CASSPPYVFPALGSGELFF.

This clonotype occurred once. This clone may be a read error of a much larger clone one base away. The chain links TRBV12-5 to TRBJ1-1, with D perhaps matching TRBD1 (5 bases). This CDR3 has 14 amino acids. Looked up from germline, CDR1 is LGHNT and CDR2 is FRNRAP. CDR3 residues: CASGFGQGPTGAFF. The CDR3 region has the DNA TGTGCTAGTGGTTTTGGGCAGGGTCCCACTGGAGCTTTCTTT.

This clonotype was picked up many times. J is TRBJ2-7 and V is TRBV27, with D unclear. CDR1 MNHEY and CDR2 SMNVEV come from the germline V gene (reference sequence). This CDR3 is 13 amino acids long. V shed 4 bases and J shed 3 bases, with 10 bases lying between them. Here the CDR3 DNA reads TGTGCCAGCAGTTCTGTGAACAGCTACGAGCAGTACTTC. Protein sequence: CASSSVNSYEQYF.

This clonotype was counted many times. The chain links TRBV12-3 or TRBV12-4 to TRBJ2-7, with 7 bases identical to TRBD1. Losses at the gene ends were 0 bases for V and 6 bases for J; bases not matched to a gene: 11. The CDR3 runs to 16 residues. The CDR3 sequence is CASSLALVQGVTEQYF. In nucleotides, the CDR3 is TGTGCCAGCAGTTTAGCGCTCGTGCAGGGGGTAACCGAGCAGTACTTC.

V and J are TRBV19 and TRBJ2-2; D is unclear. The CDR3 has 12 residues. The ends were cut back, 4 bases at V and 4 bases at J, with 4 bases in the middle. Germline V gives CDR1 LNHDA, CDR2 SQIVND (reference sequence). In DNA form, the CDR3 reads TGTGCCAGTAGTACCACCACCGGGGAGCTGTTTTTT. Translation: CASSTTTGELFF.

This clonotype was observed many times. The V gene is TRBV19, the J gene TRBJ2-7, with D perhaps TRBD2 (5 bases). CDR3 length: 12 residues. Trimming stripped 10 bases from V and 2 bases from J, with 12 bases between. Germline CDR1 LNHDA, CDR2 SQIVND (reference sequence). CDR3 residues: CATRSGTYEQYF. CDR3 DNA: TGTGCCACCCGGAGCGGAACCTACGAGCAGTACTTC.